These 15 T cell receptor beta chains share one sample of origin, sequenced in a study of regulatory T cells in long-lasting Graves disease. Arm-PCR with iRepertoire HTBI primers amplified the CDR3 regions for these TCR beta libraries. TCRdb independently ran MiXCR on the multiplex PCR reads; one entry per CDR3 protein. The sample carries about 470,000 distinct CDR3 sequences, under 20% recorded once. Described time point: newly diagnosed GD, antithyroid drugs for less than 3 months. TCR sequences were obtained from RNA taken from PBMCs. A further study also used this sample, focusing on T cells in Graves' hyperthyroidism and ophthalmopathy.

Specimen: peripheral blood mononuclear cells (PBMCs), collected at new diagnosis, from a patient treated with antithyroid drugs. Every receptor here comes from a man in his forties or fifties with Graves disease.

The table lists this clonotype with many counts. The CDR3 loop is CASSEGQGLGSPLHF. The CDR3 DNA reads as TGTGCCAGCAGTGAAGGACAGGGTTTGGGTTCACCCCTCCACTTT. This rearrangement joins TRBV2 to TRBJ1-6; TRBD1 agrees at 7 bases. Germline V gene data show CDR1 as SNHLY and CDR2 as FYNNEI. CDR3 size: 15 residues. Losses at the gene ends were 1 base for V and 9 bases for J; bases not matched to a gene: 6.

This clonotype has a count of ten or more. The genes are TRBV3-1 and TRBJ2-4; possibly TRBD1 for D (5 bases). This CDR3 has 14 amino acids. Trimming pared 2 bases from V and 8 bases from J, leaving 13 bases between. Germline CDR1 LGHDT, CDR2 YNNKEL (reference sequence). Here the CDR3 DNA reads TGTGCCAGCAGCCAACAAGGGGCGTACGACATTCAGTACTTC. It encodes CASSQQGAYDIQYF.

This clonotype appeared once. This chain uses TRBV12-3 or TRBV12-4 with TRBJ1-2, with 8 bases matching TRBD1. The CDR3 runs to 15 residues. V dropped 3 bases and J dropped 4; count of bases not matched to a gene: 7. The CDR3 bases are TGTGCCAGCAGTTTTCTAGGACAGGGCAGCTATGGCTACACCTTC. The encoded protein is CASSFLGQGSYGYTF.

In its sample, this clonotype was seen many times. The V call is TRBV27, the J call TRBJ1-1; 9 nucleotides align to TRBD1. Germline V gene data show CDR1 as MNHEY and CDR2 as SMNVEV (reference sequence). This CDR3 is built from 16 residues. Trimming took 8 bases from V and 4 from J; bases not matched to a gene: 14. Here the CDR3 reads CASQATGGGLGTEAFF. CDR3 in DNA: TGTGCCAGCCAGGCTACAGGGGGCGGGTTGGGCACTGAAGCTTTCTTT.

Ten or more counts support this clonotype. This rearrangement joins TRBV3-1 to TRBJ2-1; 9 bases are a match to TRBD1. Germline V lookup: CDR1 LGHDT, CDR2 YNNKEL (reference sequence). This CDR3 is built from 15 residues. The J segment lost 9 bases and the V segment lost 4 bases, leaving 10 bases of the junction unmatched. CDR3: CASSRAGTGKGEQFF. CDR3 DNA sequence: TGTGCCAGCAGCCGCGCCGGGACAGGGAAGGGTGAGCAGTTCTTC.

J is TRBJ1-2 and V is TRBV18, with D possibly matching TRBD1 (5 bases). CDR3 length equals 13 residues. Germline assignment: CDR1 KGHSH and CDR2 LQKENI. The V end was cut by 2 bases, the J end by 7 bases, with 11 bases between. This CDR3 reads CASSPDSTLGYTF. The CDR3 DNA follows: TGTGCCAGCTCACCAGACAGTACCCTTGGCTACACCTTC.

The sample holds many counts of this clonotype. The chain carries TRBV28 and TRBJ1-1, with 8 bases aligning to TRBD1. V trimming: 3 bases; J trimming: 4 bases; junction bases outside the gene matches: 10. The germline CDR1 and CDR2 sequences are MDHEN and SYDVKM. This CDR3 has 16 residues. CDR3 in amino acids: CASSFGSQGARTEAFF. CDR3 in DNA: TGTGCCAGCAGTTTTGGGTCGCAGGGGGCGCGCACTGAAGCTTTCTTT.

The chain combines TRBV5-1 with TRBJ1-5; possibly TRBD1 for D (6 bases). Germline-derived CDR1 and CDR2 are SGHRS and YFSETQ. With 0 bases removed from V and 0 bases from J, the gap between germline ends came to 10 bases. CDR3 length: 16 amino acids. CDR3 coding DNA: TGCGCCAGCAGCTTGGGGGGGGCAGCTAGCAATCAGCCCCAGCATTTT. It translates to CASSLGGAASNQPQHF. The whole variable domain, remainder taken from reference TRBV5-1 and TRBJ1-5, is KAGVTQTPRYLIKTRGQQVTLSCSPISGHRSVSWYQQTPGQGLQFLFEYFSETQRNKGNFPGRFSGRQFSNSRSEMNVSTLELGDSALYLCASSLGGAASNQPQHFGDGTRLSIL.

This clonotype was seen repeatedly, ten times or more. The chain recombines TRBV2 with TRBJ2-2; no clear D gene. The germline V gene has CDR1 SNHLY and CDR2 FYNNEI. The CDR3 has 15 amino acids. The V end lost 7 bases, the J end lost 1 base, and 13 bases lay between the germline ends. This chain's CDR3 is CASKLLRQNTGELFF. The CDR3 bases are TGTGCCAGCAAACTACTTCGACAGAACACCGGGGAGCTGTTTTTT.

In this sample, this clonotype turned up a few times. One end of the junction varies from germline; a read error may be responsible. The rearrangement joins TRBV12-3 or TRBV12-4 to TRBJ2-1, with D possibly TRBD2 on 6 matching bases. This CDR3 is 11 amino acids long. CDR3 coding DNA: TGTGCCAGCAGTCCCGGGACTGGGTCGGTCTTC. Residues: CASSPGTGSVF.

This clonotype was observed many times. The chain joins TRBV28 to TRBJ2-7; 9 bases line up with TRBD2. With V trimmed by 7 bases and J by 0 bases, 10 bases remained unmatched. Germline V lookup: CDR1 MDHEN, CDR2 SYDVKM. This CDR3 region has 16 residues. The CDR3: CASTPRGSGSSYEQYF. For the CDR3, the DNA is TGTGCCAGCACCCCCCGTGGTAGCGGGAGCTCCTACGAGCAGTACTTC.

This clonotype was seen repeatedly, ten times or more. The chain links TRBV11-2 to TRBJ2-5, with D hard to call. This CDR3 spans 13 amino acids. From germline, CDR1 is SGHAT and CDR2 FQNNGV. Trimming cost V 5 bases and J 7 bases, with 14 bases left between them. CDR3 sequence reads: CASSPLLLGTQYF. DNA for the CDR3: TGTGCCAGCAGCCCCCTTCTGTTAGGGACCCAGTACTTC.

This clonotype was counted between two and nine times. V usage is TRBV12-3 or TRBV12-4 and J usage is TRBJ1-2; 9 bases align to TRBD1. CDR3 length: 13 residues. V shed 4 bases, J shed 8 bases, and the junction held 5 bases outside the gene matches. The CDR3 reads CASSWTGVGGYTF. In DNA, the CDR3 is TGTGCCAGCAGTTGGACAGGGGTAGGGGGCTACACCTTC.

This clonotype was detected only a few times. The chain couples TRBV5-1 to TRBJ2-7; no clear D gene. With 0 bases removed from V and 3 bases from J, the gap between germline ends came to 7 bases. Germline V gives CDR1 SGHRS, CDR2 YFSETQ. This CDR3 has 13 residues. CDR3 sequence reads: CASSLDGVYEQYF. As DNA, the CDR3 is TGCGCCAGCAGCTTGGATGGGGTCTACGAGCAGTACTTC. Drawing the rest from reference TRBV5-1 and TRBJ2-7, the complete variable domain is KAGVTQTPRYLIKTRGQQVTLSCSPISGHRSVSWYQQTPGQGLQFLFEYFSETQRNKGNFPGRFSGRQFSNSRSEMNVSTLELGDSALYLCASSLDGVYEQYFGPGTRLTVT.

This clonotype has just a few counts. This rearrangement joins TRBV7-9 to TRBJ1-2; D unresolved. Germline-derived CDR1 and CDR2 are SEHNR and FQNEAQ (reference sequence). The CDR3 loop spans 14 amino acids. Trimming stripped 4 bases from V and 1 base from J, with 10 bases between. DNA of the CDR3: TGTGCCAGCAGCTCACAACAGAATAACTATGGCTACACCTTC. Amino acid sequence: CASSSQQNNYGYTF.